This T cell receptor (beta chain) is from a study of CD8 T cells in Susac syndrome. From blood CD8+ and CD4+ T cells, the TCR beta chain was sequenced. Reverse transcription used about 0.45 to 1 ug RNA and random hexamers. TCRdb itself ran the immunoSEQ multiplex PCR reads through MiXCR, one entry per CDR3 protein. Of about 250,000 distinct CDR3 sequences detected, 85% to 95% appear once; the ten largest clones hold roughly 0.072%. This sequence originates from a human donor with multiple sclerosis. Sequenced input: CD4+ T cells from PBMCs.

CDR3 region: CASSEGTVGTDTQYF. CDR3 nucleotide sequence: TGCGCCAGCAGCGAAGGGACAGTCGGCACAGATACGCAGTATTTT. This rearrangement joins TRBV5-1 to TRBJ2-3; 7 positions match TRBD1. Trimming cost V 4 bases and J 1 base; bases outside gene matches: 6. In germline, CDR1 is SGHRS, CDR2 YFSETQ. This CDR3 is 15 amino acids long.